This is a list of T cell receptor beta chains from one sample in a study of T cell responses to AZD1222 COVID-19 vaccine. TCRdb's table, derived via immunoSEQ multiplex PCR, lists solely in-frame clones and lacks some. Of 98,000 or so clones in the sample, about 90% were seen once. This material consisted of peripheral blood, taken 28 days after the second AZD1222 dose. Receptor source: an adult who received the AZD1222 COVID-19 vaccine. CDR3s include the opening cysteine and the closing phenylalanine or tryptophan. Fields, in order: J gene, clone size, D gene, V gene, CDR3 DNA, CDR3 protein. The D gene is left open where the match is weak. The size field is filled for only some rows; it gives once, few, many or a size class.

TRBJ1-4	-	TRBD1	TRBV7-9	TGTGCCAGCAGCATTGGACAGGGTGAAAAACTGTTTTTT	CASSIGQGEKLFF
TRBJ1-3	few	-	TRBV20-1	TGCAGTGCTAGAGGGGGAAACACCATATATTTT	CSARGGNTIYF
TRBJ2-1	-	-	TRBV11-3	TGTGCCAGCAGCTTGGGTTACAATGAGCAGTTCTTC	CASSLGYNEQFF
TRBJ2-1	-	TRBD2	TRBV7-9	TGTGCCAGCAGCCCAGGGACTAGTATAGATGAGCAGTTCTTC	CASSPGTSIDEQFF
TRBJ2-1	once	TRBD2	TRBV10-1	TGCGCCAGCGGACCCAGCGGGGGATACAATGAGCAGTTCTTC	CASGPSGGYNEQFF
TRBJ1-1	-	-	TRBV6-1	TGTGCCAGCAGTGAGTTCGGGCGGTTTGAAGCTTTCTTT	CASSEFGRFEAFF
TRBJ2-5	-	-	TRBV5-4	TGTGCCAGCAAAAAAGAAGAGACCCAGTACTTC	CASKKEETQYF
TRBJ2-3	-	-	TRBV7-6	TGTGCCAGCCTCCGGACCCCAGGCCCAGATACGCAGTATTTT	CASLRTPGPDTQYF
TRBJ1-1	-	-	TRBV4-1	TGCGCCAGCAGCCAAGAGCAGGACAGTACTGAAGCTTTCTTT	CASSQEQDSTEAFF
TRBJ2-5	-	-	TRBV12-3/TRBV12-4	TGTGCCAGCAGTCCCCAGTACCAAGAGACCCAGTACTTC	CASSPQYQETQYF
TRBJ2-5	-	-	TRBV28	TGTGCCAGCAGTTTCCCTAGACAGGACGCCGGGCATGGGAAGACCCAGTACTTC	CASSFPRQDAGHGKTQYF
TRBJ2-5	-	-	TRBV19	TGTGCCAGTACTAGCGTACCCAGGGGAGAGACCCAGTACTTC	CASTSVPRGETQYF
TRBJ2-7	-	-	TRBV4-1	TGCGCCAGCAGCGATCTAACTATTGGGGACGAGCAGTACTTC	CASSDLTIGDEQYF
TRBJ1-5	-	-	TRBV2	TGTGCCAGCACTACTTCAAATAGCAATCAGCCCCAGCATTTT	CASTTSNSNQPQHF
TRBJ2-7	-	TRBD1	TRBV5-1	TGCGCCAGCAGCCGGGACAGGGAACACGAGCAGTACTTC	CASSRDREHEQYF